This T cell receptor (beta chain) was documented in a study of blood T cells in healthy people across ages. Combining a sample-barcoded 5' primer with a J-beta primer mix, a second PCR ran for roughly 6 to 12 cycles. Tagging of each cDNA molecule was performed by a template-switch adaptor with 12 random nucleotides. TCRdb re-called the 5' RACE reads through MiXCR, storing one row per CDR3 protein. The sample includes approximately 850,000 distinct CDR3 sequences, under 45% seen only once; the top ten take around 18%. The germline gives CDR1 SNHLY, CDR2 FYNNEI. This CDR3 has 13 amino acids. V gave up 6 bases and J gave up 4 bases, with 9 bases separating them.

Sequenced input: blood. The chain carries TRBV2 and TRBJ1-4; D is undetermined. This clonotype was obtained from a man in his sixties in good health. In nucleotides, the CDR3 is TGTGCCAGCAGGCCTACTATTAATGAAAAACTGTTTTTT. Translation: CASRPTINEKLFF. Complete variable domain (other parts from reference TRBV2 and TRBJ1-4): EPEVTQTPSHQVTQMGQEVILRCVPISNHLYFYWYRQILGQKVEFLVSFYNNEISEKSEIFDDQFSVERPDGSNFTLKIRSTKLEDSAMYFCASRPTINEKLFFGSGTQLSVL.